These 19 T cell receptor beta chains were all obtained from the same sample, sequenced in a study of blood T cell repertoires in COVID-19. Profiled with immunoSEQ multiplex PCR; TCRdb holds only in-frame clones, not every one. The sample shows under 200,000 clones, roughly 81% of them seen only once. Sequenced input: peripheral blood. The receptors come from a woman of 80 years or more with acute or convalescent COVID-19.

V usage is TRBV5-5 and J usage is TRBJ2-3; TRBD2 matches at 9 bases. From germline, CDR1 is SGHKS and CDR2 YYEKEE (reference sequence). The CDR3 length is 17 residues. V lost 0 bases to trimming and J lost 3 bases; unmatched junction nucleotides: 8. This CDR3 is CASSLAPAGGETDTQYF. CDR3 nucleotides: TGTGCCAGCAGCTTGGCACCAGCGGGAGGCGAAACAGATACGCAGTATTTT.

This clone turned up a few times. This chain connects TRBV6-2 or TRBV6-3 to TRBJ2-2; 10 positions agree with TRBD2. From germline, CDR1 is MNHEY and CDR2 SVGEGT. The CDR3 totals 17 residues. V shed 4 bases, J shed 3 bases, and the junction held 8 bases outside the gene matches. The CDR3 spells CASSSPLAGAYTGELFF. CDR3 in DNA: TGTGCCAGCAGTTCCCCTCTAGCGGGAGCTTACACCGGGGAGCTGTTTTTT.

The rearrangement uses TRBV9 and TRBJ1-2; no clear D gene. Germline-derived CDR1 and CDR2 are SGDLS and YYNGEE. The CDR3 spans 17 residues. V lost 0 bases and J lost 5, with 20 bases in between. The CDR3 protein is CASSVAPHKGTGYGYTF. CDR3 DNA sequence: TGTGCCAGCAGCGTAGCCCCACACAAGGGAACGGGGTATGGCTACACCTTC.

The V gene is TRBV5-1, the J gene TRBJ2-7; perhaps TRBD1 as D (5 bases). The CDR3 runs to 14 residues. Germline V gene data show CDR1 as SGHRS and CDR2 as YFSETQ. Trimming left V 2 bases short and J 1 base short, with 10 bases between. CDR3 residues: CASSFEGESYEQYF. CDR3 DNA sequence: TGCGCCAGCAGCTTTGAAGGGGAATCCTACGAGCAGTACTTC.

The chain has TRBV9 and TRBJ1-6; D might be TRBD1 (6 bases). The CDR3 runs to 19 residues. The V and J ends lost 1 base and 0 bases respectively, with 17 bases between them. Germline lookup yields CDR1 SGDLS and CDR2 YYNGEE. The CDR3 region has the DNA TGTGCCAGCAGCGTACCGACTACAGGGCCCAGCTCCTATAATTCACCCCTCCACTTT. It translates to CASSVPTTGPSSYNSPLHF.

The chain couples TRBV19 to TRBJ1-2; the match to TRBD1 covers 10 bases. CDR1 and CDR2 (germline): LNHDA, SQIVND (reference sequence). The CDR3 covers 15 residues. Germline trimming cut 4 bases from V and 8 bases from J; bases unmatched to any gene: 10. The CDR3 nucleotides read TGTGCCAGTAGTACGACAGGGGGCTTTAGAGAAGGCTACACCTTC. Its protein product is CASSTTGGFREGYTF.

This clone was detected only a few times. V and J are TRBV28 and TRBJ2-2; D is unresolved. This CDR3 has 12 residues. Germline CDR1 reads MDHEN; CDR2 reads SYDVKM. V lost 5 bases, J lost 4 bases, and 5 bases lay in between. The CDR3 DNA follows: TGTGCCAGCAGTCTAATCACCGGGGAGCTGTTTTTT. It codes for CASSLITGELFF. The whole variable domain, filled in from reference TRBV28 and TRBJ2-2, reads DVKVTQSSRYLVKRTGEKVFLECVQDMDHENMFWYRQDPGLGLRLIYFSYDVKMKEKGDIPEGYSVSREKKERFSLILESASTNQTSMYLCASSLITGELFFGEGSRLTVL.

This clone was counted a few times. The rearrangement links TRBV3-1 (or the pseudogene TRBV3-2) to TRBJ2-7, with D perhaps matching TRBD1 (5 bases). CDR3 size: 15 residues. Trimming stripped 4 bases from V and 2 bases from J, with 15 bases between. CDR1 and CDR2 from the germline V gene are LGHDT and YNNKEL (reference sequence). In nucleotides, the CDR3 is TGTGCCAGCAGCCCCACCCCGGCAGGGCCCTACGAGCAGTACTTC. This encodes CASSPTPAGPYEQYF.

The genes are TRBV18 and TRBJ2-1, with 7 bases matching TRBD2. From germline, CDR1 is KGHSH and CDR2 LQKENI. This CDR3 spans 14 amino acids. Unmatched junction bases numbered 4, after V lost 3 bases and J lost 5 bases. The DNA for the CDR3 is TGTGCCAGCTCACCCTCGGGACTAAACAATGAGCAGTTCTTC. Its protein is CASSPSGLNNEQFF.

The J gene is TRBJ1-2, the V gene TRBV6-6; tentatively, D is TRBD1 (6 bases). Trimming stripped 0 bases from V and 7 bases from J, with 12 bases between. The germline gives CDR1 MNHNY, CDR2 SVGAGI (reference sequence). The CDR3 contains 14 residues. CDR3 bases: TGTGCCAGCAGTTACTCAGTAGGGGGTCGTGGCTACACCTTC. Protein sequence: CASSYSVGGRGYTF.

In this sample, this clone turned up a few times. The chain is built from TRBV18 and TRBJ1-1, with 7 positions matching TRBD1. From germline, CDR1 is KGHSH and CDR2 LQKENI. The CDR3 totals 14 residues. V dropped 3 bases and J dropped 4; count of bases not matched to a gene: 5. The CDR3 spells CASSPGDRATEAFF. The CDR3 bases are TGTGCCAGCTCACCCGGAGACAGGGCCACTGAAGCTTTCTTT.

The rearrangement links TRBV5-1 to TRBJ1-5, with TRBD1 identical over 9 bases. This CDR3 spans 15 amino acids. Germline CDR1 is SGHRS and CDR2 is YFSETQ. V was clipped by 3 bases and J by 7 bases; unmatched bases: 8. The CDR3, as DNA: TGCGCCAGCAGCTCTTGGACAGGGGCTGGACAGCCCCAGCATTTT. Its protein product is CASSSWTGAGQPQHF.

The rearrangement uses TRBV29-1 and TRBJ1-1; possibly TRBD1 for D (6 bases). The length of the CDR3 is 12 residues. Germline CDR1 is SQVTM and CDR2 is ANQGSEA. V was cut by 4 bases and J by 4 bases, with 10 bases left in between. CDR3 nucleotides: TGCAGCGTTGCAACAGGGATCACTGAAGCTTTCTTT. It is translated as CSVATGITEAFF. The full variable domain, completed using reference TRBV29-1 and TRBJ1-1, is SAVISQKPSRDICQRGTSLTIQCQVDSQVTMMFWYRQQPGQSLTLIATANQGSEATYESGFVIDKFPISRPNLTFSTLTVSNMSPEDSSIYLCSVATGITEAFFGQGTRLTVV.

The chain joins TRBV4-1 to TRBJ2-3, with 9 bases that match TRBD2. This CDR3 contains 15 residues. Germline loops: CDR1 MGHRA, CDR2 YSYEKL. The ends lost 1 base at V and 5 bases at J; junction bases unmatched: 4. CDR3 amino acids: CASSQVAGVLDTQYF. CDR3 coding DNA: TGCGCCAGCAGCCAAGTAGCGGGAGTTTTAGATACGCAGTATTTT.

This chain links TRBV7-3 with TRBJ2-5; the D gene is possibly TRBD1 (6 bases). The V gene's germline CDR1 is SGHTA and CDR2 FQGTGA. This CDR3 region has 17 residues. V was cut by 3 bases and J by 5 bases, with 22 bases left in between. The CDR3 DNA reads TGTGCCAGCAGCTTCCGAAAATTAACAGGGTATGGGGAGACCCAGTACTTC. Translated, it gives CASSFRKLTGYGETQYF.

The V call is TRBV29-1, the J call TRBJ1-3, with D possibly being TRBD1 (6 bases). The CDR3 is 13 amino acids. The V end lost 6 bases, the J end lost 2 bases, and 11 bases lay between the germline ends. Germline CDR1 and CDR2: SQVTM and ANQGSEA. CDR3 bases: TGCAGCGTCCTAAGGGACACTGGAAACACCATATATTTT. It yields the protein CSVLRDTGNTIYF.

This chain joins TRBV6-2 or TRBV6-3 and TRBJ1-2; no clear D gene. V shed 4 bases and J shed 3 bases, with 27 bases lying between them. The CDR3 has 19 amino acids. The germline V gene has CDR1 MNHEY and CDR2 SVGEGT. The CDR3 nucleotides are TGTGCCAGCAGTTGCAAAATTGTGGGCCCTGAATTGGAGGACTATGGCTACACCTTC. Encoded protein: CASSCKIVGPELEDYGYTF.

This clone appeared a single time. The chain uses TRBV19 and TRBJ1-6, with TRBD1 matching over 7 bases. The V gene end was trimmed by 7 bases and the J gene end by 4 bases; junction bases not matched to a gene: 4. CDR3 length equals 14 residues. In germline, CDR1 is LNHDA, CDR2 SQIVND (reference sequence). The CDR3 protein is CASTPGQYNSPLHF. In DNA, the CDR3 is TGTGCCAGTACCCCGGGACAGTATAATTCACCCCTCCACTTT.

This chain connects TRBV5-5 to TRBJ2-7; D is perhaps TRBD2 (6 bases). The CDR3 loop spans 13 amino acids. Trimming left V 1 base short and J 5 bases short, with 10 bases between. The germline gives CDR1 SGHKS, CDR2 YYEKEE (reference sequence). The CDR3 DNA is TGTGCCAGCAGCTTGACTAGCCGCCACGAGCAGTACTTC. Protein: CASSLTSRHEQYF. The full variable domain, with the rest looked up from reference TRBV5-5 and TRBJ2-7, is DAGVTQSPTHLIKTRGQQVTLRCSPISGHKSVSWYQQVLGQGPQFIFQYYEKEERGRGNFPDRFSARQFPNYSSELNVNALLLGDSALYLCASSLTSRHEQYFGPGTRLTVT.